This T cell receptor (beta chain) stems from a study of PD-1 blockade in classical Hodgkin lymphoma. General observations from the study: Complete responders matched newly diagnosed patients in baseline diversity. Nivolumab initiation under 1 year post-ASCT meant exclusion.

All patients relapsed after autologous stem cell transplantation, and brentuximab vedotin exposure varied. On this clone: Its antigen is undetermined.

Measured with immunoSEQ multiplex PCR; TCRdb has only the in-frame clones, and not every one. The sample lists some 21,000 clones, approximately 69% occurring once. CDR1 and CDR2 from the germline V gene are MNHEY and SVGAGI. With 2 bases removed from V and 5 bases from J, the gap between germline ends came to 9 bases. The CDR3 is 13 amino acids. The source is a human donor with classical Hodgkin lymphoma. The chain couples TRBV6-5 to TRBJ2-5; the D gene is possibly TRBD1 (5 bases). Sequencing used peripheral blood mononuclear cells (PBMCs), obtained at baseline. The CDR3 sequence: CASSYVWGETQYF. The DNA of the CDR3 is TGTGCCAGCAGTTACGTGTGGGGCGAGACCCAGTACTTC.